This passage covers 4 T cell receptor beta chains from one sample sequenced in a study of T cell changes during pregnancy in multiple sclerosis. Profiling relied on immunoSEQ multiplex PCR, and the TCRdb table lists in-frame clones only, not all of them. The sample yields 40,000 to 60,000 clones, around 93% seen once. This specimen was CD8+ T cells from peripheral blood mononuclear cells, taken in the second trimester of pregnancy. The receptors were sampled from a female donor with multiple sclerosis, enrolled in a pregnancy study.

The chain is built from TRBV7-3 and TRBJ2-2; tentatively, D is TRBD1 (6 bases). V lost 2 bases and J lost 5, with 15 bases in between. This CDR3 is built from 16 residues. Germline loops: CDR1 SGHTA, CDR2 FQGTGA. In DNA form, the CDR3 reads TGTGCCAGCAGCTTAGGTCCCGGGACATCTACCGGGGAGCTGTTTTTT. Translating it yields CASSLGPGTSTGELFF.

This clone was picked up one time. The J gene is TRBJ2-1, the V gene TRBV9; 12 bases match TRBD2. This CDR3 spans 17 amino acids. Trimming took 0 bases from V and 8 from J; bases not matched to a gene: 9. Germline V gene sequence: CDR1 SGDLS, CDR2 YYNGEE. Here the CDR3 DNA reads TGTGCCAGCAGCGTAGCTGGATCCCGACTAGCGGGGGATGAGCAGTTCTTC. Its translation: CASSVAGSRLAGDEQFF.

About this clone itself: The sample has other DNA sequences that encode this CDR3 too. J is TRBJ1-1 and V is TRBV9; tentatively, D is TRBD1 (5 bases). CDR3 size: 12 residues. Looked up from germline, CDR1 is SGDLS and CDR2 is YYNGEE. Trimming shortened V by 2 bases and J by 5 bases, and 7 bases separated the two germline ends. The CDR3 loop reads CASSVGGTEAFF. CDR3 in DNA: TGTGCCAGCAGCGTCGGGGGGACTGAAGCTTTCTTT.

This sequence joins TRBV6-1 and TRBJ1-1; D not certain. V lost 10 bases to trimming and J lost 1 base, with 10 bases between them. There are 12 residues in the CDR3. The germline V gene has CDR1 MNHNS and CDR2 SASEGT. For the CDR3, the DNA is TGTGCCACCGTTGGAGAGAACACTGAAGCTTTCTTT. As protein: CATVGENTEAFF.